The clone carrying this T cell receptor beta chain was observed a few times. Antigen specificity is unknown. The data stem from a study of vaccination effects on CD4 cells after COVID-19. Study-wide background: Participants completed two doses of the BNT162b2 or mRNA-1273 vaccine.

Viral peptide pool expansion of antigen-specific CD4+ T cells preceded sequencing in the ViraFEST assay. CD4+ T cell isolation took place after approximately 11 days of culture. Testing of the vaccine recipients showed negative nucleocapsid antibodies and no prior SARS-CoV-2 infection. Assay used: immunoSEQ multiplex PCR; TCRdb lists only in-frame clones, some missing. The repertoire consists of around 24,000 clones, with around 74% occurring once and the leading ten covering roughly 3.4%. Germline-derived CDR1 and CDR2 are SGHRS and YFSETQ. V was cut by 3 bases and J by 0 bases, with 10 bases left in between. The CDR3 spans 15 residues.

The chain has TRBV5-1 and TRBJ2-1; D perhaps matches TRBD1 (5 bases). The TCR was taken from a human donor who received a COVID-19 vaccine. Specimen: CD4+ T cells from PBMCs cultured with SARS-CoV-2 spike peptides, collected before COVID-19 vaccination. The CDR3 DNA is TGCGCCAGCAGCTCTGGGGCGAGCTCCTACAATGAGCAGTTCTTC. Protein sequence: CASSSGASSYNEQFF.